This passage covers 21 T cell receptor beta chains from one sample sequenced in a study of blood T cell repertoires in COVID-19. The repertoire was sequenced with immunoSEQ multiplex PCR; TCRdb's copy has only in-frame clones and lacks some. This table holds 310,000 or so clones, 75% to 90% found once. The sample taken for sequencing was peripheral blood. The receptors come from a woman between 50 and 59 years old who had recovered from COVID-19.

In this sample, this clone turned up once. The rearrangement links TRBV18 to TRBJ2-7; the D gene is possibly TRBD2 (6 bases). The germline V gene encodes CDR1 KGHSH and CDR2 LQKENI. Trimming stripped 3 bases from V and 6 bases from J, with 9 bases between. This CDR3 region has 12 residues. The CDR3: CASSPGGGEQYF. The CDR3, as DNA: TGTGCCAGCTCACCGGGAGGTGGCGAGCAGTACTTC.

The V and J genes are TRBV7-2 and TRBJ2-7, with 8 bases lining up with TRBD1. The germline CDR1 and CDR2 sequences are SGHTA and FQGNSA. This CDR3 has 15 amino acids. V dropped 5 bases and J dropped 3; count of bases not matched to a gene: 9. CDR3 bases: TGTGCCAGCAGCGTAGGACAGGGCGCTTACTACGAGCAGTACTTC. Its protein is CASSVGQGAYYEQYF.

The chain carries TRBV6-2 or TRBV6-3 and TRBJ2-3; no firm D call. CDR1 and CDR2 from the germline V gene are MNHEY and SVGEGT. There are 18 residues in the CDR3. V gave up 0 bases and J gave up 4 bases, with 20 bases separating them. The CDR3 DNA is TGTGCCAGCAGTTACTCGACCCCCCGCAGGTTGGTGGCAGATACGCAGTATTTT. Translation: CASSYSTPRRLVADTQYF.

This chain connects TRBV19 to TRBJ2-7; D is perhaps TRBD2 (6 bases). This CDR3 is built from 16 residues. Deletions cut 4 bases from V and 0 bases from J, with 16 bases between. Germline V CDR1 and CDR2: LNHDA, SQIVND (reference sequence). CDR3 region: CASSREGGGPSYEQYF. CDR3 in DNA: TGTGCCAGTAGTAGAGAGGGAGGAGGTCCCTCCTACGAGCAGTACTTC. Full variable domain (outside the CDR3, taken from reference TRBV19 and TRBJ2-7): DGGITQSPKYLFRKEGQNVTLSCEQNLNHDAMYWYRQDPGQGLRLIYYSQIVNDFQKGDIAEGYSVSREKKESFPLTVTSAQKNPTAFYLCASSREGGGPSYEQYFGPGTRLTVT.

This clone has just one count. This chain's CDR3 is CASKAGGLTDTQYF. In DNA form, the CDR3 reads TGTGCCAGCAAAGCGGGAGGGTTGACAGATACGCAGTATTTT. This chain connects TRBV9 to TRBJ2-3; 10 nucleotides agree with TRBD2. V dropped 6 bases and J dropped 3; count of bases not matched to a gene: 4. This CDR3 region has 14 residues. CDR1 is SGDLS, CDR2 YYNGEE, per germline.

This chain joins TRBV19 and TRBJ2-3; 7 bases are shared with TRBD2. Germline V gene data show CDR1 as LNHDA and CDR2 as SQIVND (reference sequence). CDR3 length equals 15 residues. J lost 1 base, V lost 7 bases, and 8 bases had no gene match. This chain's CDR3 is CASTPGRGGTDTQYF. DNA of the CDR3: TGTGCCAGTACCCCTGGCCGGGGGGGCACAGATACGCAGTATTTT. Full variable domain (outside the CDR3, taken from reference TRBV19 and TRBJ2-3): DGGITQSPKYLFRKEGQNVTLSCEQNLNHDAMYWYRQDPGQGLRLIYYSQIVNDFQKGDIAEGYSVSREKKESFPLTVTSAQKNPTAFYLCASTPGRGGTDTQYFGPGTRLTVL.

The chain combines TRBV18 with TRBJ1-2; D is possibly TRBD1 (5 bases). Germline-derived CDR1 and CDR2 are KGHSH and LQKENI. There are 14 residues in the CDR3. Trimming removed 4 bases from V and 3 bases from J, with 12 bases in between. CDR3 loop: CASSQGLLDYGYTF. Here the CDR3 DNA reads TGTGCCAGCTCACAGGGGCTTCTGGACTATGGCTACACCTTC. The full variable domain, in which reference TRBV18 and TRBJ1-2 provide the parts outside the CDR3, is NAGVMQNPRHLVRRRGQEARLRCSPMKGHSHVYWYRQLPEEGLKFMVYLQKENIIDESGMPKERFSAEFPKEGPSILRIQQVVRGDSAAYFCASSQGLLDYGYTFGSGTRLTVV.

The chain has TRBV5-1 and TRBJ2-7, with D uncertain. With 0 bases removed from V and 5 bases from J, the gap between germline ends came to 12 bases. Germline assignment: CDR1 SGHRS and CDR2 YFSETQ. The CDR3 length is 14 residues. CDR3 bases: TGCGCCAGCAGCTTGGTCGTCCGAGAACACGAGCAGTACTTC. Protein: CASSLVVREHEQYF.

This clone has a handful of counts. CDR3 DNA sequence: TGTGCCAGCCCAACTTTGGAGGACACTGAAGCTTTCTTT. Its protein is CASPTLEDTEAFF. The chain is built from TRBV2 and TRBJ1-1; D uncertain. CDR1 and CDR2 (germline): SNHLY, FYNNEI. Trimming pared 8 bases from V and 3 bases from J, leaving 13 bases between. CDR3 length: 13 residues.

This chain joins TRBV21-1 and TRBJ1-2; the table's D call TRBD1 went unverified against the DNA. TRBV21-1 is designated a pseudogene. This CDR3 has 17 residues. The CDR3 here is CASSKAVGQALNYGYTF. The CDR3 DNA reads as TGTGCCAGCAGCAAAGCGGTGGGACAGGCCCTTAACTATGGCTACACCTTC.

V and J are TRBV7-2 and TRBJ1-1; 8 bases line up with TRBD1. CDR3 length: 14 residues. Germline CDR1 SGHTA, CDR2 FQGNSA. V trimming: 6 bases; J trimming: 4 bases; junction bases outside the gene matches: 7. DNA for the CDR3: TGTGCCAGCAGGTTACAGGGGGATCGCACTGAAGCTTTCTTT. Protein sequence: CASRLQGDRTEAFF.

V and J are TRBV30 and TRBJ1-6; 7 bases line up with TRBD1. V shed 4 bases, J shed 8 bases, and the junction held 14 bases outside the gene matches. This CDR3 region has 16 residues. Looked up from germline, CDR1 is GTSNPN and CDR2 is SVGIG (reference sequence). The CDR3 DNA reads TGTGCCTGGAAAAGAGAAGGGGGCGATTGGGATTCACCCCTCCACTTT. Its translation: CAWKREGGDWDSPLHF.

This clone was found a few times. This rearrangement joins TRBV9 to TRBJ1-5; a possible D gene is TRBD1 (6 bases). Germline V gene sequence: CDR1 SGDLS, CDR2 YYNGEE. The CDR3 covers 17 residues. The germline V and J ends were trimmed by 8 bases and 2 bases, with 23 bases remaining between them. In DNA, the CDR3 is TGTGCCAGAGGGGGGGCCCGGTATGTAGCCGGCAATCAGCCCCAGCATTTT. This translates into CARGGARYVAGNQPQHF.

This chain joins TRBV5-1 and TRBJ2-5; 12 bases line up with TRBD2. Looked up from germline, CDR1 is SGHRS and CDR2 is YFSETQ. This CDR3 region has 16 residues. The V segment lost 0 bases and the J segment 6 bases; nucleotides outside the gene matches: 6. CDR3 amino acids: CASSLALAGGPQTQYF. The CDR3 DNA is TGCGCCAGCAGCTTGGCTCTAGCGGGGGGGCCGCAGACCCAGTACTTC.

The J gene is TRBJ1-6, the V gene TRBV28; TRBD1 aligns across 7 bases. V shed 6 bases, J shed 7 bases, and the junction held 9 bases outside the gene matches. The germline V gene has CDR1 MDHEN and CDR2 SYDVKM. This CDR3 has 15 amino acids. CDR3 in DNA: TGTGCCAGCAGACCAAACGAGGGGGCGAATTCACCCCTCCACTTT. This codes for CASRPNEGANSPLHF.

The chain is built from TRBV13 and TRBJ2-7; 7 bases are a match to TRBD2. Germline V lookup: CDR1 PRHDT, CDR2 FYEKMQ (reference sequence). The CDR3 runs 16 residues. J lost 2 bases, V lost 4 bases, and 11 bases had no gene match. CDR3 sequence reads: CASSSHSGMEPYEQYF. As DNA, the CDR3 is TGTGCCAGCAGCTCCCACAGCGGGATGGAACCCTACGAGCAGTACTTC.

This clone was observed a few times. The chain combines TRBV6-5 with TRBJ1-1; D not resolved. The CDR3 totals 15 residues. Germline CDR1 reads MNHEY; CDR2 reads SVGAGI. The V gene lost 0 bases and the J gene lost 0 bases, with 8 bases spanning the gap. The CDR3: CASSYSGSMNTEAFF. CDR3 DNA sequence: TGTGCCAGCAGTTACTCTGGGAGCATGAACACTGAAGCTTTCTTT.

The rearrangement uses TRBV6-2 or TRBV6-3 and TRBJ1-1, with no clear D. The germline V gene has CDR1 MNHEY and CDR2 SVGEGT. This CDR3 has 15 amino acids. Trimming took 0 bases from V and 9 from J, leaving 17 bases between them. CDR3 sequence reads: CASSYSNSPLEKAFF. The DNA for the CDR3 is TGTGCCAGCAGTTACTCGAATTCCCCTCTTGAGAAAGCTTTCTTT.

This clone was seen just once. This rearrangement joins TRBV3-1 (or the pseudogene TRBV3-2) to TRBJ1-2, with a weak D call TRBD1 (6 bases). Germline values: CDR1 LGHDT, CDR2 YNNKEL (reference sequence). The CDR3 is 17 amino acids. Trimming stripped 3 bases from V and 4 bases from J, with 21 bases between. CDR3 in DNA: TGTGCCAGCAGCCAGACCTCCGGGACAAACTCGGCCTATGGCTACACCTTC. Its protein is CASSQTSGTNSAYGYTF.

This chain's CDR3 is CASRPTGTGISGANVLTF. CDR3 DNA sequence: TGTGCCAGTAGGCCAACCGGGACAGGGATCTCTGGGGCCAACGTCCTGACTTTC. The chain joins TRBV19 to TRBJ2-6; 9 bases are shared with TRBD1. Germline assignment: CDR1 LNHDA and CDR2 SQIVND (reference sequence). The trim removed 6 bases at V and 0 bases at J, leaving 9 bases unmatched. This CDR3 contains 18 residues.

The rearrangement uses TRBV6-1 and TRBJ2-7, with a possible D match to TRBD2 (5 bases). The V end lost 2 bases, the J end lost 2 bases, and 13 bases lay between the germline ends. Germline loops: CDR1 MNHNS, CDR2 SASEGT. CDR3 length: 15 residues. The CDR3: CASSEPIFGTYEQYF. CDR3 coding DNA: TGTGCCAGCAGTGAACCAATCTTCGGGACCTACGAGCAGTACTTC.